This T cell receptor beta chain was sequenced during a study of blood T cell repertoires in COVID-19. This CDR3 is built from 13 residues. Trimming removed 10 bases from V and 3 bases from J, with 13 bases in between. TCRdb's table, derived via immunoSEQ multiplex PCR, lists solely in-frame clones and lacks some. The sample yields roughly 150,000 clones, about 83% seen once. The sequence was collected from a woman aged 70-85 years who had recovered from COVID-19. This chain joins TRBV12-3 or TRBV12-4 and TRBJ1-5, with a tentative D call TRBD1 (5 bases). Sequenced material: peripheral blood. The CDR3 loop is CATPGGPNQPQHF. As DNA, the CDR3 is TGTGCCACCCCCGGGGGTCCCAATCAGCCCCAGCATTTT.